This T cell receptor (beta chain) emerged from a study of T-cell reconstitution after alpha-beta-depleted transplantation in children. Unique molecular identifiers were incorporated during preparation of the TCRbeta library. TCRdb itself ran the PCR reads through MiXCR, one entry per CDR3 protein. The table shows 450,000 to 600,000 distinct CDR3 sequences, with approximately 29% occurring only once. CDR3 length: 15 amino acids. Germline CDR1 is SGHRS and CDR2 is YFSETQ. The V and J ends lost 0 bases and 5 bases respectively, with 15 bases between them. The material sequenced was PBMCs from the stem cell graft donor, taken from the stem cell graft. The chain links TRBV5-1 to TRBJ2-7, with D perhaps TRBD2 (6 bases). The clonotype was recovered from a human donor who donated a stem cell graft to a child with aplastic anemia. The CDR3 region has the DNA TGCGCCAGCAGCTTGGTCGTGGGAGGTACGGACGAGCAGTACTTC. It translates to CASSLVVGGTDEQYF.